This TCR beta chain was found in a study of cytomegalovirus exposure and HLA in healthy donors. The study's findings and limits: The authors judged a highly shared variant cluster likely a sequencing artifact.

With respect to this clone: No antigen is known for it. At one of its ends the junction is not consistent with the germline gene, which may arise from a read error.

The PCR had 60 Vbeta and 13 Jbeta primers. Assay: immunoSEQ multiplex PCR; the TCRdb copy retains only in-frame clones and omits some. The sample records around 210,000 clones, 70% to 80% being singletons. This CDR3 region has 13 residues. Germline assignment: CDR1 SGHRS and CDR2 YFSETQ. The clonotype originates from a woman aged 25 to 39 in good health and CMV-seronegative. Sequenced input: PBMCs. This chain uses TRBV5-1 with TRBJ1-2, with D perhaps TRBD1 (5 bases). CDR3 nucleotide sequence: TGCGCCAGCAGCAGGACATTGGATAATGGCTACCCCTTC. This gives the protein CASSRTLDNGYPF.